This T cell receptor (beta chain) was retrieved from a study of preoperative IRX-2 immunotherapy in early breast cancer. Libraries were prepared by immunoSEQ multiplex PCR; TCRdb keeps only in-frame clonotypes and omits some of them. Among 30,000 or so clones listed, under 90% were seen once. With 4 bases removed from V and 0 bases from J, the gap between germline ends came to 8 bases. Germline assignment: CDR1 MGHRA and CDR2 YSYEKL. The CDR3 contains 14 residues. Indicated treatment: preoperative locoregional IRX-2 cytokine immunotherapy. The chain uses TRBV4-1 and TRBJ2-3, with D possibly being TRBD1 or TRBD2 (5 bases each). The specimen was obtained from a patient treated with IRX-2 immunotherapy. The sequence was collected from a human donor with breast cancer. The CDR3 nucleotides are TGCGCCAGCAGCCCGGGACGGAGCACAGATACGCAGTATTTT. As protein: CASSPGRSTDTQYF.